The 24 T cell receptor beta chains below come from one sample, sequenced in a study of cytomegalovirus exposure and HLA in healthy donors. PCR used 60 Vbeta primers and 13 Jbeta primers. This table comes from immunoSEQ multiplex PCR, and its TCRdb copy is limited to in-frame clones, with some not included. The sample includes 130,000 or so clones, around 80% of them seen just once. The specimen sequenced was PBMCs. These receptors originate from a woman aged 18-35 years in good health and CMV-seropositive.

The chain uses TRBV5-5 and TRBJ2-7; a possible D gene is TRBD1 (5 bases). The germline CDR1 and CDR2 sequences are SGHKS and YYEKEE (reference sequence). The CDR3 is 15 amino acids. Trimming shortened V by 3 bases and J by 0 bases, and 13 bases separated the two germline ends. The CDR3 reads CASSYVGQSSYEQYF. DNA for the CDR3: TGTGCCAGCAGCTATGTAGGACAAAGCTCCTACGAGCAGTACTTC.

The chain links TRBV5-3 to TRBJ2-7, with TRBD1 matching 9 bases. TRBV5-3 is flagged as an ORF with uncertain function. This CDR3 is built from 13 residues. V was clipped by 3 bases and J by 5 bases; unmatched bases: 3. The CDR3 DNA reads TGTGCCAGAAGCTGGGACAGGGTCCACGAGCAGTACTTC. Its protein is CARSWDRVHEQYF.

The V call is TRBV19, the J call TRBJ1-5; 7 bases are a match to TRBD1. With V trimmed by 4 bases and J by 7 bases, 10 bases remained unmatched. This CDR3 spans 15 amino acids. The V gene's germline CDR1 is LNHDA and CDR2 SQIVND (reference sequence). The CDR3 bases are TGTGCCAGTAGTAGGGCAGGGGGTGAAGAACAGCCCCAGCATTTT. It codes for CASSRAGGEEQPQHF. Full variable domain (outside the CDR3, taken from reference TRBV19 and TRBJ1-5): DGGITQSPKYLFRKEGQNVTLSCEQNLNHDAMYWYRQDPGQGLRLIYYSQIVNDFQKGDIAEGYSVSREKKESFPLTVTSAQKNPTAFYLCASSRAGGEEQPQHFGDGTRLSIL.

The chain couples TRBV10-1 to TRBJ2-1, with 10 bases fitting TRBD1. Trimming took 4 bases from V and 8 from J; bases not matched to a gene: 8. The CDR3 extends over 15 amino acids. CDR1 and CDR2 from the germline V gene are WNHNN and SYGVQD (reference sequence). CDR3 amino acids: CASSGTGTGEDEQFF. CDR3 sequence (DNA): TGCGCCAGCAGTGGAACCGGGACAGGGGAGGATGAGCAGTTCTTC.

This clone appeared once. The chain combines TRBV7-8 with TRBJ2-7; D might be TRBD2 (5 bases). Germline-derived CDR1 and CDR2 are SGHVS and FQNEAQ. CDR3 length: 16 amino acids. Trimming left V 2 bases short and J 3 bases short, with 17 bases between. The CDR3 coding sequence is TGTGCCAGCAGCTTACTGGATACGGAGGCGAACTACGAGCAGTACTTC. Its protein is CASSLLDTEANYEQYF.

The rearrangement joins TRBV29-1 to TRBJ2-7; D gene unclear. V was shortened by 1 base and J by 6 bases, with 10 bases between the two germline ends. CDR1 is SQVTM and CDR2 is ANQGSEA in the germline V gene. The CDR3 totals 12 residues. CDR3 amino acids: CSVEVNEAEQYF. CDR3 sequence (DNA): TGCAGCGTTGAAGTTAACGAGGCCGAGCAGTACTTC.

The CDR3 loop is CASSHGLRNEQYF. CDR3 DNA: TGTGCCAGCTCACATGGGTTGAGGAACGAGCAGTACTTC. The chain couples TRBV18 to TRBJ2-7; no firm D call. Trimming pared 4 bases from V and 5 bases from J, leaving 12 bases between. The CDR3 runs to 13 residues. From germline, CDR1 is KGHSH and CDR2 LQKENI.

There are a few counts of this clone. V gene TRBV25-1 combines with J gene TRBJ2-3; D might be TRBD1 (5 bases). This CDR3 has 14 residues. Per the germline V gene, CDR1 is MGHDK and CDR2 is SYGVNS. V lost 0 bases, J lost 3 bases, and 7 bases lay in between. CDR3 bases: TGTGCCAGCAGTGAATATAAGGGGACAGATACGCAGTATTTT. Translated: CASSEYKGTDTQYF.

This clone was counted once. The chain employs TRBV4-1 and TRBJ1-2; D possibly corresponds to TRBD1 (6 bases). Germline V CDR1 and CDR2: MGHRA, YSYEKL. The CDR3 is 16 amino acids. V lost 4 bases and J 4 bases, leaving 19 bases between the germline ends. This chain's CDR3 is CASSPGQTPFGYGYTF. DNA for the CDR3: TGCGCCAGCAGCCCCGGACAGACACCTTTCGGCTATGGCTACACCTTC.

This clone was seen just once. The chain recombines TRBV7-6 with TRBJ2-1, with 9 positions matching TRBD2. V was clipped by 1 base and J by 5 bases; unmatched bases: 12. The CDR3 extends over 18 amino acids. Germline loops: CDR1 SGHVS, CDR2 FNYEAQ. The CDR3 coding sequence is TGTGCCAGCAGCTTAGAAGGACCGGTAGCGGGGGTCCACAATGAGCAGTTCTTC. It translates to CASSLEGPVAGVHNEQFF.

V and J are TRBV11-3 and TRBJ1-1, with D perhaps TRBD1 (5 bases). Germline CDR1 reads SGHNT; CDR2 reads YENEEA. Trimming pared 1 base from V and 3 bases from J, leaving 6 bases between. The CDR3 extends over 13 amino acids. In DNA form, the CDR3 reads TGTGCCAGCAGCTTAGGGGGCGACACTGAAGCTTTCTTT. Protein: CASSLGGDTEAFF.

The chain is built from TRBV5-6 and TRBJ1-1; maybe TRBD1 (5 bases). Germline CDR1 and CDR2: SGHDT and YYEEEE. The CDR3 totals 15 residues. The V and J ends lost 4 bases and 5 bases respectively, with 18 bases between them. CDR3 region: CASSPSPTVSTEAFF. Written as DNA, the CDR3 is TGTGCCAGCAGCCCCTCCCCGACAGTATCTACTGAAGCTTTCTTT. The whole variable domain, filled in from reference TRBV5-6 and TRBJ1-1, reads DAGVTQSPTHLIKTRGQQVTLRCSPKSGHDTVSWYQQALGQGPQFIFQYYEEEERQRGNFPDRFSGHQFPNYSSELNVNALLLGDSALYLCASSPSPTVSTEAFFGQGTRLTVV.

V usage is TRBV5-4 and J usage is TRBJ1-1; the D is unclear. V shed 0 bases and J shed 4 bases, with 10 bases lying between them. The CDR3 length is 14 residues. Germline CDR1 and CDR2: SGHNT and YYREEE (reference sequence). CDR3 nucleotide sequence: TGTGCCAGCAGCTTGGGGGCGGAGGTCACTGAAGCTTTCTTT. This encodes CASSLGAEVTEAFF.

The J gene is TRBJ1-4, the V gene TRBV2; TRBD1 is a possible D gene (6 bases). The CDR3 sequence is 14 residues long. Germline V gene sequence: CDR1 SNHLY, CDR2 FYNNEI. V lost 6 bases to trimming and J lost 8 bases, with 16 bases between them. The DNA of the CDR3 is TGTGCCAGCAGCGTACTTGGGACAAAAGAAAAACTGTTTTTT. Translation: CASSVLGTKEKLFF. Combining the CDR3 with reference TRBV2 and TRBJ1-4 gives the whole variable domain EPEVTQTPSHQVTQMGQEVILRCVPISNHLYFYWYRQILGQKVEFLVSFYNNEISEKSEIFDDQFSVERPDGSNFTLKIRSTKLEDSAMYFCASSVLGTKEKLFFGSGTQLSVL.

This clone was counted a few times. The chain links TRBV19 to TRBJ2-7; TRBD2 aligns across 15 bases. This CDR3 has 16 amino acids. J was trimmed by 6 bases and V by 6 bases; bases with no gene match: 9. CDR1 LNHDA and CDR2 SQIVND come from the germline V gene (reference sequence). CDR3 sequence: CASSKGLAGGPSEQYF. The CDR3 bases are TGTGCCAGTAGCAAGGGACTAGCGGGGGGCCCATCCGAGCAGTACTTC. Combining the CDR3 with reference TRBV19 and TRBJ2-7 gives the whole variable domain DGGITQSPKYLFRKEGQNVTLSCEQNLNHDAMYWYRQDPGQGLRLIYYSQIVNDFQKGDIAEGYSVSREKKESFPLTVTSAQKNPTAFYLCASSKGLAGGPSEQYFGPGTRLTVT.

The chain recombines TRBV28 with TRBJ2-1; the match to TRBD2 covers 13 bases. The CDR3 has 18 residues. V shed 5 bases and J 5 bases; nucleotides not matched to a gene: 12. Germline lookup yields CDR1 MDHEN and CDR2 SYDVKM. CDR3 bases: TGTGCCAGCAGTCTTCTTCAGCCGACTAGCGGGAGGAACAATGAGCAGTTCTTC. Residues: CASSLLQPTSGRNNEQFF.

The rearrangement joins TRBV5-4 to TRBJ1-2, with D possibly TRBD1 on 5 matching bases. Germline V gene lookup returns CDR1 SGHNT and CDR2 YYREEE (reference sequence). Trimming removed 0 bases at V and 10 bases at J, with 10 bases between. The CDR3 loop spans 12 amino acids. The CDR3 loop reads CASSLAGDLYTF. The DNA for the CDR3 is TGTGCCAGCAGCTTGGCGGGGGACCTCTACACCTTC.

V and J are TRBV12-2 and TRBJ2-1; the tabulated D call, TRBD2, remains unverified against the DNA. TRBV12-2 is a known pseudogene. This CDR3 comprises 17 residues. Written as DNA, the CDR3 is TGTGCAAGTCGCTTAGAGTTGGACGGCGGGCCATACAATGAGCAGTTCTTC. This codes for CASRLELDGGPYNEQFF.

This chain joins TRBV6-5 and TRBJ2-2; TRBD2 might be the D (5 bases). The CDR3 runs to 14 residues. The germline CDR1 and CDR2 sequences are MNHEY and SVGAGI. Between the trimmed V and J ends, which lost 6 bases and 6 bases, there was a span of 14 bases. The CDR3 loop is CASRPLLESGELFF. CDR3 coding DNA: TGTGCCAGCAGACCCCTACTAGAATCCGGGGAGCTGTTTTTT.

The chain employs TRBV9 and TRBJ2-1; possibly TRBD1 for D (5 bases). V was cut by 0 bases and J by 5 bases, with 9 bases left in between. The germline CDR1 and CDR2 sequences are SGDLS and YYNGEE. This CDR3 has 14 residues. As DNA, the CDR3 is TGTGCCAGCAGCGTAGTTGGGGCCAACAATGAGCAGTTCTTC. Its protein product is CASSVVGANNEQFF.

CDR3 coding DNA: TGTGCCAGCAGTTACTTGGGGCAGGGTGACTATGGCTACACCTTC. Residues: CASSYLGQGDYGYTF. The chain carries TRBV6-5 and TRBJ1-2, with D possibly matching TRBD1 (5 bases). The germline V and J ends were trimmed by 1 base and 3 bases, with 12 bases remaining between them. The germline gives CDR1 MNHEY, CDR2 SVGAGI. This CDR3 contains 15 residues.

This chain uses TRBV5-8 with TRBJ2-3; D unresolved. Germline V gives CDR1 SGHTS, CDR2 YDEGEE. This CDR3 is 14 amino acids long. V was cut by 0 bases and J by 10 bases, with 15 bases left in between. CDR3 residues: CASSLVFSSYAQYF. The DNA of the CDR3 is TGTGCCAGCAGCTTGGTGTTTTCATCCTACGCGCAGTATTTT.

This chain connects TRBV10-3 to TRBJ1-1; D is perhaps TRBD1 (5 bases). The length of the CDR3 is 12 residues. V dropped 2 bases and J dropped 5 bases, with 6 bases sitting between them. Germline V gene sequence: CDR1 ENHRY, CDR2 SYGVKD. The CDR3 DNA reads as TGTGCCATCAGTGAGCAGGGAACTGAAGCTTTCTTT. It translates to CAISEQGTEAFF.

Relative to its sample, this clone is medium-sized. The rearrangement links TRBV30 to TRBJ1-2; D possibly corresponds to TRBD1 (6 bases). Germline CDR1 reads GTSNPN; CDR2 reads SVGIG (reference sequence). The V gene lost 6 bases and the J gene lost 8 bases, with 19 bases spanning the gap. The CDR3 is 13 amino acids. DNA of the CDR3: TGTGCCTGTTCGCCCACAGGGTTGGAGGGCTACACCTTC. Translated: CACSPTGLEGYTF.